This T cell receptor (beta chain) emerged from a study of T cells after yellow fever vaccination. Study-wide background: It was SMART-Seq v4 Ultra Low Input that prepared the fractions with low cell numbers.

This clonotype was detected only a few times. The antigen is unknown. The V gene's germline CDR1 is MNHEY and CDR2 SVGAGI. This CDR3 has 13 residues. V lost 3 bases, J lost 8 bases, and 13 bases lay in between. TCRdb recomputed calls from the 5' RACE reads with MiXCR, one row per CDR3 protein. The table has around 320,000 distinct CDR3 sequences, around 4.3% seen once. Findings and caveats of the study: From the bulk population, abundant clonotypes could contaminate and appear within FACS-sorted repertoires. Researchers noted that a small share of clonotypes showed up in both CD4 and CD8 compartments.

This chain links TRBV6-5 with TRBJ1-1; D gene uncertain. Here the sequenced sample was PBMCs, taken 15 days after the yellow fever booster vaccination. The source is a man between 18 and 29 years old who received the YFV17D yellow fever vaccine. CDR3 sequence reads: CASSYWRSEEAFF. The CDR3 DNA sequence: TGTGCCAGCAGTTATTGGAGATCCGAAGAAGCTTTCTTT.